A selection of T cell receptor beta chains follows, all from one sample in a study of CD8 T cells in ankylosing spondylitis. TCRdb used MiXCR to reprocess the 5' RACE reads, holding one entry per CDR3 protein. The table records roughly 250,000 distinct CDR3 sequences, roughly 8.6% of them present only once. The sample comprised blood, either unsorted or a sorted T cell fraction (not recorded which). The receptor set was obtained from a male donor with ankylosing spondylitis or in good health (not recorded which). Each CDR3 is given with its conserved first and last residue. The D gene is left open where the match is weak. Size tells how often a clone was seen (once, few, many) or the class of an expanded clone, and some rows leave it out.

TRBJ2-1 | . | TRBV5-5 | many | TGTGCCAGCAGCATCCAGCGGGAGCAGTTCTTC | CASSIQREQFF
TRBJ1-1 | . | TRBV12-3/TRBV12-4 | many | TGTGCCAGCAGTTTCCCCCCCGGGCGGCCCGCGGCTTTCTTT | CASSFPPGRPAAFF
TRBJ2-1 | . | TRBV12-3/TRBV12-4 | many | TGTGCCAGCAGTTTAGTGGGAAGCCTAGGTGAGCAGTTCTTC | CASSLVGSLGEQFF
TRBJ2-7 | . | TRBV20-1 | many | TGCAGTGCTACCCGGGACTCCTACGAGCAGTACTTC | CSATRDSYEQYF
TRBJ2-5 | TRBD1 | TRBV6-5 | many | TGTGCCAGCAGTTACCGCGACAGGGGGGGAGAGACCCAGTACTTC | CASSYRDRGGETQYF
TRBJ2-5 | TRBD1 | TRBV29-1 | many | TGCAGCGTTGGGTCTGGGACAGGGACGGTGACCCAGTACTTC | CSVGSGTGTVTQYF
TRBJ2-7 | TRBD2 | TRBV7-8 | few | TGTGCCAGCAGCCCCGGGACTAGGGTCGAGCAGTACTTC | CASSPGTRVEQYF
TRBJ2-1 | TRBD2 | TRBV7-3 | . | TGTGCCAGCAGCCCGGAACTAGCGGGAGAGCAGTTCTTC | CASSPELAGEQFF
TRBJ2-5 | . | TRBV7-2 | many | TGTGCCAGCAGCTTAGTGGCTACCCAAGAGACCCAGTACTTC | CASSLVATQETQYF
TRBJ2-3 | . | TRBV23-1 | many | TGCGCCAGCAGTCAGTACAAGCGGTATTTT | CASSQYKRYF
TRBJ1-1 | . | TRBV9 | many | TGTGCCAGCAGCGGGATAACGGCTGAAGCTTTCTTT | CASSGITAEAFF
TRBJ2-1 | . | TRBV20-1 | many | TGCAGTGCTAGTGCGGGGAGTGGAAATGAGCAGTTCTTC | CSASAGSGNEQFF
TRBJ2-1 | . | TRBV7-9 | . | TGTGCCAGCAGCTGGGGACGCGGGTCGCCACGCAATGAGCAGTTCTTC | CASSWGRGSPRNEQFF
TRBJ2-1 | TRBD2 | TRBV20-1 | many | TGCAGTGCTAGGCAAGCGGGGGGGCTACACAATGAGCAGTTCTTC | CSARQAGGLHNEQFF
TRBJ2-1 | TRBD2 | TRBV6-2/TRBV6-3 | many | TGTGCCAGCAGCTCGGGGCGGGAGGCGAATGAGCAGTTCTTC | CASSSGREANEQFF
TRBJ1-2 | TRBD1 | TRBV6-4 | many | TGTGCCAGCAGTGACTCGGCAGGGGGGAAATATGGCTACACCTTC | CASSDSAGGKYGYTF
TRBJ1-5 | TRBD1 | TRBV5-1 | many | TGCGCCAGCAGCTTTCTTTCAGGGGGCGATCAGCCCCAGCATTTT | CASSFLSGGDQPQHF
TRBJ1-1 | . | TRBV5-1 | many | TGCGCCAGCAGCTTGGGAGGGGAATACACTGAAGCTTTCTTT | CASSLGGEYTEAFF
TRBJ2-7 | . | TRBV6-1 | few | TGTGCCGCAGTTAGCACCTACGAGCAGTACTTC | CAAVSTYEQYF
TRBJ1-5 | TRBD1 | TRBV9 | few | TGTGCCAGCAGCGTAGGACAGGGAGTCAATCAGCCCCAGCATTTT | CASSVGQGVNQPQHF
TRBJ1-5 | . | TRBV5-5 | few | TGTGCCAGCAGCTTGGGTGCAGGGAGGGGCAATCAGCCCCAGCATTTT | CASSLGAGRGNQPQHF
TRBJ1-2 | . | TRBV4-1 | . | TGCGCCAGCAGCCAAGATACAGGGACGGGCTATGGCTACACCTTC | CASSQDTGTGYGYTF
TRBJ2-3 | TRBD1 | TRBV4-3 | many | TGCGCCAGCAGGGACAGGGGGCTGACAGATACGCAGTATTTT | CASRDRGLTDTQYF
TRBJ2-7 | TRBD2 | TRBV20-1 | many | TGCAGTGCTTCCGGGACTAGCGGGACCCGTTCCTACGAGCAGTACTTC | CSASGTSGTRSYEQYF
TRBJ1-2 | . | TRBV27 | many | TGTGCCAGCAGTTACGATGTAGAAAGCAGTGGCTACACCTTC | CASSYDVESSGYTF
TRBJ1-5 | TRBD1 | TRBV20-1 | few | TGCAGTGCAAACAGGGGGGACAATCAGCCCCAGCATTTT | CSANRGDNQPQHF
TRBJ2-7 | TRBD2 | TRBV20-1 | few | TGCAGTGCTAGGAAGGGCGGGAGTCGCTACGAGCAGTACTTC | CSARKGGSRYEQYF
TRBJ2-5 | . | TRBV10-2 | many | TGCGCCAGCAGTGAGCGGGTGGAGACCCAGTACTTC | CASSERVETQYF
TRBJ2-1 | . | TRBV6-1 | many | TGTGCCAGCAGTGGTACAGGGGGGGGTCACAATGAGCAGTTCTTC | CASSGTGGGHNEQFF
TRBJ2-7 | TRBD1 | TRBV20-1 | many | TGCAGTGCCGAAACAGGGGGGTCCTACGAGCAGTACTTC | CSAETGGSYEQYF
TRBJ2-1 | TRBD1 | TRBV10-3 | many | TGTGCCATCAGTGGGTGGACAGGGGGTGGTGAGCAGTTCTTC | CAISGWTGGGEQFF
TRBJ2-1 | TRBD2 | TRBV11-3 | many | TGTGCCAGCAGCTCGGGGGGGCAGAATGAGCAGTTCTTC | CASSSGGQNEQFF
TRBJ1-2 | TRBD1 | TRBV6-5 | many | TGTGCCAGCAGTAACCGGGACAGGGGCTATGGCTACACCTTC | CASSNRDRGYGYTF
TRBJ1-2 | TRBD1 | TRBV6-5 | . | TGTGCCACACTTCAGGGGGCGGTTGGCTACACCTTC | CATLQGAVGYTF
TRBJ2-7 | . | TRBV7-2 | many | TGTGCCAGCAGCTCCCGGGAATTAGTAAACTACGAGCAGTACTTC | CASSSRELVNYEQYF
TRBJ2-3 | . | TRBV7-2 | . | TGTGCCAGCAGCTTTCCCCCCCCCCCTACGCAGTATTTT | CASSFPPPPTQYF
TRBJ2-6 | . | TRBV20-1 | many | TGCAGTGCTAGAGATAGCAGGGCTGGGGCCAACGTCCTGACTTTC | CSARDSRAGANVLTF
TRBJ2-5 | . | TRBV7-9 | many | TGTGCCAGCAGCCCCTCAGGGGCGGGAGAGACCCAGTACTTC | CASSPSGAGETQYF
TRBJ1-5 | . | TRBV20-1 | few | TGCAGTGCTAGATCCAGAAATTTCCAGCCCCAGCATTTT | CSARSRNFQPQHF
TRBJ2-6 | . | TRBV10-3 | many | TGTGCCATCAGCCCGGGACTCTCGAACTCTGGGGCCAACGTCCTGACTTTC | CAISPGLSNSGANVLTF
TRBJ2-1 | . | TRBV10-3 | many | TGTGCCATCAGCCTTTCTTTCTTC | CAISLSFF
TRBJ2-2 | TRBD2 | TRBV5-6 | many | TGTGCCAGCAGCCTGGAATTGCGGGAGGATACCGGGGAGCTGTTTTTT | CASSLELREDTGELFF
TRBJ1-5 | TRBD1 | TRBV30 | . | TGTGCCTGGAGGGGACAGGGGGGGAATCAGCCCCAGCATTTT | CAWRGQGGNQPQHF
TRBJ2-7 | . | TRBV20-1 | many | TGCAGTGCTAGATCAGGGATCGAGCAGTACTTC | CSARSGIEQYF
TRBJ2-5 | TRBD2 | TRBV20-1 | many | TGCAGTGCTAGTGCCGGGGGGAATCAAGAGACCCAGTACTTC | CSASAGGNQETQYF
TRBJ2-1 | TRBD2 | TRBV10-3 | many | TGTGCCATCAGCCGGAGCGGGGGAAGCTCCTACAATGAGCAGTTCTTC | CAISRSGGSSYNEQFF
TRBJ2-3 | TRBD1 | TRBV6-2/TRBV6-3 | . | TGTGCCAGCAGTTACTTCCGGGACAGGTCCGATACGCAGTATTTT | CASSYFRDRSDTQYF
TRBJ2-4 | TRBD1 | TRBV7-2 | many | TGTGCCAGCAGCCCTTCGGGACAGAAAAACATTCAGTACTTC | CASSPSGQKNIQYF
TRBJ2-2 | TRBD2 | TRBV4-3 | . | TGCGCCAGCAGCCAAGCCCGGGGGGGGGCCTACTTAACCGGGGAGCTGTTTTTT | CASSQARGGAYLTGELFF